One and the same sample provided the 17 T cell receptor beta chains below, sequenced in a study of radiation and T cells in renal cell carcinoma. The time point was: blood 2 weeks post-SBRT. The sample's treatment: 15 Gy SBRT to primary tumor, nephrectomy 4 weeks later. Clones were sequenced by immunoSEQ multiplex PCR, and TCRdb holds only the in-frame ones, with some missing. The sample consists of around 70,000 clones, roughly 87% of them appearing once. Material: blood, obtained from a patient whose treatment included radiotherapy and nephrectomy. The receptors here all came from a man in his 60s with renal cell carcinoma.

This sequence joins TRBV27 and TRBJ1-1; TRBD1 matches at 8 bases. There are 13 residues in the CDR3. V shed 8 bases and J 7 bases; nucleotides not matched to a gene: 9. Germline values: CDR1 MNHEY, CDR2 SMNVEV (reference sequence). The CDR3 loop is CASGPGQAFEAFF. DNA of the CDR3: TGTGCCAGCGGACCGGGACAGGCTTTTGAAGCTTTCTTT.

This chain uses TRBV28 with TRBJ2-7, with 11 bases identical to TRBD2. CDR1 is MDHEN, CDR2 SYDVKM, per germline. The CDR3 has 13 residues. The CDR3 DNA sequence: TGTGCGGGTCGGACTAGCGGGCGCCACGAGCAGTACTTC. Translating gives CAGRTSGRHEQYF. Using reference TRBV28 and TRBJ2-7 for the parts outside the CDR3, the full variable domain is DVKVTQSSRYLVKRTGEKVFLECVQDMDHENMFWYRQDPGLGLRLIYFSYDVKMKEKGDIPEGYSVSREKKERFSLILESASTNQTSMYLCAGRTSGRHEQYFGPGTRLTVT.

This clone was observed a handful of times. V and J are TRBV18 and TRBJ2-6; TRBD1 is a possible D gene (5 bases). The CDR3 extends over 17 amino acids. V lost 2 bases and J 2 bases, leaving 13 bases between the germline ends. CDR1 is KGHSH, CDR2 LQKENI, per germline. This CDR3 reads CASSPGAGLPGANVLTF. For the CDR3, the DNA is TGTGCCAGCTCACCAGGGGCAGGGCTTCCTGGGGCCAACGTCCTGACTTTC.

J is TRBJ2-4 and V is TRBV23-1; TRBD2 aligns across 7 bases. TRBV23-1 is identified as an open reading frame with a role that is uncertain. Trimming at V came to 3 bases and at J to 0 bases, leaving 11 bases not matched to a gene. CDR3 length: 18 amino acids. CDR3 sequence reads: CASSHPGMGGEAKNIQYF. The CDR3 DNA reads TGCGCCAGCAGTCATCCCGGGATGGGGGGGGAAGCCAAAAACATTCAGTACTTC.

V and J are TRBV5-1 and TRBJ2-5; D remains unclear. V was clipped by 3 bases and J by 4 bases, with 4 bases between them. The CDR3 has 11 residues. The V gene's germline CDR1 is SGHRS and CDR2 YFSETQ. The CDR3 spells CASSSGETQYF. The CDR3 nucleotides are TGCGCCAGCAGCTCGGGAGAGACCCAGTACTTC.

This clone came up once. The rearrangement joins TRBV28 to TRBJ2-3; tentatively, D is TRBD2 (6 bases). The V and J ends lost 9 bases and 4 bases respectively, with 20 bases between them. Germline lookup yields CDR1 MDHEN and CDR2 SYDVKM. The CDR3 is 15 residues long. The chain's CDR3 is CASTPAGHGADTQYF. As DNA, the CDR3 is TGTGCCAGTACACCAGCGGGCCATGGAGCAGATACGCAGTATTTT.

This chain joins TRBV27 and TRBJ2-1, with a tentative D call TRBD2 (5 bases). Germline CDR1 is MNHEY and CDR2 is SMNVEV (reference sequence). This CDR3 is built from 17 residues. The germline V and J ends were trimmed by 4 bases and 0 bases, with 16 bases remaining between them. CDR3 sequence reads: CASSSRVGLASYNEQFF. The CDR3 coding sequence is TGTGCCAGCAGTTCGAGGGTAGGGCTAGCCTCCTACAATGAGCAGTTCTTC.

The chain carries TRBV14 and TRBJ2-7; 7 bases are shared with TRBD2. Germline loops: CDR1 SGHDN, CDR2 FVKESK. The ends lost 6 bases at V and 12 bases at J; junction bases unmatched: 23. This CDR3 contains 16 residues. The chain's CDR3 is CASSPNAGGLAETLYF. CDR3 nucleotide sequence: TGTGCCAGCAGTCCCAACGCAGGCGGGCTAGCGGAGACCTTGTACTTC.

CDR3 DNA: TGTGCCATCAGTGAGTCGAGTGACCCCTCGGCTACCGAGCAGTACTTC. It yields the protein CAISESSDPSATEQYF. The genes are TRBV10-3 and TRBJ2-7; D remains ambiguous. Trimming took 0 bases from V and 6 from J, leaving 18 bases between them. Germline loops: CDR1 ENHRY, CDR2 SYGVKD. CDR3 length: 16 residues.

V usage is TRBV28 and J usage is TRBJ2-1; no clear D gene. V was cut by 4 bases and J by 6 bases, with 16 bases left in between. CDR3 length: 15 amino acids. Germline CDR1 MDHEN, CDR2 SYDVKM. CDR3 sequence (DNA): TGTGCCAGCAGTTCCCGGCCAGGTGGGGTCAATGAGCAGTTCTTC. Translation gives CASSSRPGGVNEQFF.

This clone was counted once. The rearrangement links TRBV25-1 to TRBJ2-1; D perhaps matches TRBD1 (5 bases). Looked up from germline, CDR1 is MGHDK and CDR2 is SYGVNS. V lost 7 bases and J 10 bases, leaving 17 bases between the germline ends. There are 13 residues in the CDR3. CDR3 sequence reads: CASTKQAVPEQFF. For the CDR3, the DNA is TGTGCCAGCACCAAACAGGCGGTTCCCGAGCAGTTCTTC.

The rearrangement uses TRBV6-1 and TRBJ1-6; possibly TRBD1 for D (6 bases). Germline CDR1 MNHNS, CDR2 SASEGT. Trimming cost V 4 bases and J 10 bases, with 14 bases left between them. CDR3 length equals 14 residues. CDR3 DNA: TGTGCCAGCAGTGTGGGCAGGGGAGGATCACCCCTCCACTTT. Its protein is CASSVGRGGSPLHF.

A remark on this clone: The identical CDR3 is also encoded by other nucleotide sequences in the sample. The chain is built from TRBV19 and TRBJ1-5; unclear D gene. There are 12 residues in the CDR3. Trimming pared 1 base from V and 4 bases from J, leaving 2 bases between. Germline CDR1 is LNHDA and CDR2 is SQIVND (reference sequence). The CDR3 DNA follows: TGTGCCAGTAGTATAGGAAATCAGCCCCAGCATTTT. Protein product: CASSIGNQPQHF.

The rearrangement links TRBV6-5 to TRBJ1-2; maybe TRBD1 (5 bases). Deletions cut 6 bases from V and 2 bases from J, with 16 bases between. The germline V gene encodes CDR1 MNHEY and CDR2 SVGAGI. The CDR3 consists of 15 residues. The CDR3 sequence is CASSRLGQVNYGYTF. CDR3 bases: TGTGCCAGCAGCCGACTGGGGCAGGTGAACTATGGCTACACCTTC.

The chain has TRBV19 and TRBJ2-7; D is unclear. This CDR3 spans 13 amino acids. Germline V gene sequence: CDR1 LNHDA, CDR2 SQIVND (reference sequence). Trimming left V 5 bases short and J 1 base short, with 9 bases between. CDR3 sequence reads: CASSEGASYEQYF. Written as DNA, the CDR3 is TGTGCCAGTAGTGAAGGCGCGTCCTACGAGCAGTACTTC. The full variable domain, in which reference TRBV19 and TRBJ2-7 provide the parts outside the CDR3, is DGGITQSPKYLFRKEGQNVTLSCEQNLNHDAMYWYRQDPGQGLRLIYYSQIVNDFQKGDIAEGYSVSREKKESFPLTVTSAQKNPTAFYLCASSEGASYEQYFGPGTRLTVT.

The chain combines TRBV5-4 with TRBJ1-1; D might be TRBD1 (5 bases). This CDR3 spans 13 amino acids. Germline loops: CDR1 SGHNT, CDR2 YYREEE (reference sequence). The ends were cut back, 5 bases at V and 4 bases at J, with 12 bases in the middle. For the CDR3, the DNA is TGTGCCAGCAGGGCCTTCGGGGGCACTGAAGCTTTCTTT. Translating gives CASRAFGGTEAFF. The entire variable domain, with the rest obtained from reference TRBV5-4 and TRBJ1-1, is as follows: ETGVTQSPTHLIKTRGQQVTLRCSSQSGHNTVSWYQQALGQGPQFIFQYYREEENGRGNFPPRFSGLQFPNYSSELNVNALELDDSALYLCASRAFGGTEAFFGQGTRLTVV.

The V and J genes are TRBV7-3 and TRBJ2-1; TRBD2 aligns across 7 bases. V shed 4 bases, J shed 5 bases, and the junction held 5 bases outside the gene matches. Per germline, CDR1 SGHTA and CDR2 FQGTGA. CDR3 length equals 14 residues. The CDR3 nucleotides are TGTGCCAGCAGCTGGGAGGGCCGGCACAATGAGCAGTTCTTC. Protein sequence: CASSWEGRHNEQFF. Drawing the rest from reference TRBV7-3 and TRBJ2-1, the complete variable domain is GAGVSQTPSNKVTEKGKYVELRCDPISGHTALYWYRQSLGQGPEFLIYFQGTGAADDSGLPNDRFFAVRPEGSVSTLKIQRTERGDSAVYLCASSWEGRHNEQFFGPGTRLTVL.